This TCR beta chain is drawn from a study of blood T cell repertoires in COVID-19. As for the study in general: Sites in the United States, Italy and Spain provided acute and convalescent COVID-19 samples. Sources were T cells, B-cell-depleted T cells, or PBMCs; the material itself was cDNA or gDNA.

In the authors' methods: From reference gene primer amplification, estimates of nucleated cell counts were derived. Repertoires were generated with immunoSEQ multiplex PCR, while TCRdb's copy carries only in-frame clones and drops some. The V and J calls and clone size were taken over from that table, and D and trimming were inferred from the DNA. The sample contains fewer than 300,000 clones, 80% to 90% of which appear only once. This CDR3 has 15 residues. Germline assignment: CDR1 MNHEY and CDR2 SMNVEV (reference sequence). V lost 5 bases, J lost 2 bases, and 7 bases stayed unmatched. The rearrangement links TRBV27 to TRBJ2-5, with TRBD2 identical over 8 bases. The clonotype originates from a man aged 25 to 40 with acute or convalescent COVID-19. Sample: peripheral blood. CDR3 coding DNA: TGTGCCAGCAGTGCGGGACTAGGGGTACAAGAGACCCAGTACTTC. Translated: CASSAGLGVQETQYF.